The clone carrying this TCR beta chain came up a few times. The data are from a study of control samples from healthy donors and cancer patients. Sequenced by immunoSEQ multiplex PCR; TCRdb stores in-frame clones only, minus some. The sample lists approximately 86,000 clones, over 90% occurring once. The sequence was collected from a woman aged 25 to 39 in good health. Input material: blood.

This CDR3 is CASSSQGVSTDTQYF. The DNA of the CDR3 is TGTGCCAGCAGCTCTCAGGGCGTCTCCACAGATACGCAGTATTTT. This rearrangement joins TRBV7-6 to TRBJ2-3, with TRBD1 as a possible D gene (5 bases). Per the germline V gene, CDR1 is SGHVS and CDR2 is FNYEAQ. The V gene lost 4 bases and the J gene lost 2 bases, with 13 bases spanning the gap. The CDR3 consists of 15 residues.